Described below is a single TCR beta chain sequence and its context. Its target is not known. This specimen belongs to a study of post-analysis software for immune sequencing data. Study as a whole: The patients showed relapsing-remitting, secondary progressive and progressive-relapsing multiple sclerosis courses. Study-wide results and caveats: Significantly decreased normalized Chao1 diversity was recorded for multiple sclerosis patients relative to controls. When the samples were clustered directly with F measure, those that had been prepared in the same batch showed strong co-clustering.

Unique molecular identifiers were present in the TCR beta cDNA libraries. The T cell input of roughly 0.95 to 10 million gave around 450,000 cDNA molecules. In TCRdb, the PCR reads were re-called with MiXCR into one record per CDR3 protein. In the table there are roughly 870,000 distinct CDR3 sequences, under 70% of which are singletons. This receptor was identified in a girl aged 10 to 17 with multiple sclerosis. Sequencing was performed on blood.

Written as DNA, the CDR3 is TGCAGTGCTAGCGGGGTTCTCAACCGTGGGACTTCATTTACAGATACGCAGTATTTT. This sequence encodes CSASGVLNRGTSFTDTQYF. This chain links TRBV20-1 with TRBJ2-3; D possibly corresponds to TRBD2 (6 bases). The CDR3 contains 19 residues. The V and J ends lost 3 bases and 3 bases respectively, with 28 bases between them. CDR1 is DFQATT and CDR2 is SNEGSKA in the germline V gene (reference sequence).